This note documents a single T cell receptor beta chain sequence. The data belong to a study of cytomegalovirus exposure and HLA in healthy donors. Researchers ran the PCR with 60 Vbeta and 13 Jbeta primers. TCRdb's copy holds only in-frame clones and misses some; the assay was immunoSEQ multiplex PCR. The table includes about 200,000 clones, roughly 80% detected once. With V trimmed by 3 bases and J by 2 bases, 3 bases remained unmatched. The CDR3 sequence is 15 residues long. Germline V gene lookup returns CDR1 SQVTM and CDR2 ANQGSEA. The rearrangement uses TRBV29-1 and TRBJ2-1, with 11 nucleotides matching TRBD2. The sample comprised PBMCs. This sequence originates from a woman between 35 and 50 years old in good health and CMV-seronegative. The CDR3 reads CSVDTGLAAYNEQFF. CDR3 sequence (DNA): TGCAGCGTTGACACGGGACTAGCGGCCTACAATGAGCAGTTCTTC.